Detailed here is one T cell receptor beta chain. The data derive from a study of blood T cell repertoires in COVID-19. Living in about two dozen US areas, the participants were between roughly 18 and 89 years of age. In the authors' workflow: Reference gene primer amplification yielded estimated nucleated cell counts. Only in-frame clones appear in the TCRdb table, and some are missing; sequencing was by immunoSEQ multiplex PCR. V and J calls and clone size are given by that table; D and trimming were obtained from the DNA. Among 200,000 to 250,000 clones listed, roughly four fifths were seen once. Trimming removed 0 bases at V and 4 bases at J, with 6 bases between. The CDR3 runs 13 residues. Per germline, CDR1 MNHEY and CDR2 SVGAGI.

Source material: PBMCs or T cells enriched from blood (not recorded which). The receptor was isolated from a woman aged 45-65 years who had been exposed to COVID-19. The V and J genes are TRBV6-5 and TRBJ1-2, with unresolved D. The DNA for the CDR3 is TGTGCCAGCAGTTACTCGGGCGTCTATGGCTACACCTTC. Protein product: CASSYSGVYGYTF.